Detailed here is one T cell receptor (beta chain). Its antigen remains unknown. Other DNA sequences in this sample translate to the same CDR3. The data are from a study of cytomegalovirus exposure and HLA in healthy donors. Study-level results: A list of around 160 TCR beta chains associated with cytomegalovirus was given.

The PCR was carried out with 60 Vbeta primers and 13 Jbeta primers. The assay was immunoSEQ multiplex PCR, and TCRdb's table has in-frame clones only and misses some. The sample includes 150,000 to 200,000 clones, around 86% seen only once; the top ten take about 1.9%. The TCR originated in a human donor in good health. Sequencing was carried out using PBMCs.

The CDR3 coding sequence is TGTGCCAGCAGTGACTCGACTAGCGGGGGCACAGATACGCAGTATTTT. Residues: CASSDSTSGGTDTQYF. V gene TRBV6-4 combines with J gene TRBJ2-3; 11 nucleotides match TRBD2. The CDR3 covers 16 residues. V dropped 0 bases and J dropped 1; count of bases not matched to a gene: 0. Germline V CDR1 and CDR2: MRHNA, SNTAGT.